This is a list of T cell receptor beta chains from one sample in a study of OX40 agonist ivuxolimab in advanced cancers. Profiling relied on immunoSEQ multiplex PCR, and the TCRdb table lists in-frame clones only, not all of them. The sample has over 50,000 clones, 92% seen once. The source was CD4+ or CD8+ T cells sorted from blood, collected in a trial of the OX40 agonist ivuxolimab. These receptors originate from an adult with an advanced solid tumor such as melanoma, head and neck, liver or kidney cancer. Each CDR3 is given with its conserved first and last residue. A D gene is named only where the DNA matches it firmly. Clone size appears in some rows only: once, few, many, or a class for an expanded clone.

d_gene	abundance	j_gene	v_gene	CDR3nt	CDR3aa
.	.	TRBJ2-2	TRBV11-2	TGTGCCAGCAGCTTAGGGCACGGGATCTACACCGGGGAGCTGTTTTTT	CASSLGHGIYTGELFF
.	.	TRBJ2-7	TRBV21-1	TGTGCCAGCAGCAAAGGGGAGGACAGACTACTCTCCTACGAGCAGTACTTC	CASSKGEDRLLSYEQYF
.	few	TRBJ1-2	TRBV29-1	TGCAGCGACCAGGCTAACTATGGCTACACCTTC	CSDQANYGYTF
.	.	TRBJ2-1	TRBV5-6	TGTGCCAGCAGCCCGACAGCAAACTCCTACAATGAGCAGTTCTTC	CASSPTANSYNEQFF
.	.	TRBJ2-1	TRBV7-6	TGTGCCAGCAGAAAATCCAGGGGAGATGAGCAGTTCTTC	CASRKSRGDEQFF
.	.	TRBJ2-7	TRBV19	TGTGCCACCGGGGATACAGCGGGGCAGTACTTC	CATGDTAGQYF
TRBD2	.	TRBJ2-5	TRBV5-1	TGCGCCAGCAGCGGGAGCGGGGGGGACCAAGAGACCCAGTACTTC	CASSGSGGDQETQYF
.	.	TRBJ2-7	TRBV29-1	TGCAGCGTTGAAGCGTGGGACACCTACGAGCAGTACTTC	CSVEAWDTYEQYF
.	.	TRBJ1-1	TRBV10-2	TGCGCCAGCAGTGGTGACAGGAGCGTGAACACTGAAGCTTTCTTT	CASSGDRSVNTEAFF
.	.	TRBJ2-7	TRBV5-4	TGTGCCAGCAGCCTGCACCAGGGGCAGCAAGCCTACGAGCAGTACTTC	CASSLHQGQQAYEQYF
.	.	TRBJ1-2	TRBV11-2	TGTGCCAGCAGCTTCCCCGATCGCATGGATGGCTACACCTTC	CASSFPDRMDGYTF
.	.	TRBJ2-3	TRBV7-3	TGTGCCAGCAGCTTAAAGGGCGGGCCACTAAGCACAGATACGCAGTATTTT	CASSLKGGPLSTDTQYF
TRBD2	.	TRBJ2-2	TRBV4-1	TGCGCCAGCAGCCCTGAGGAGGGGACTATTGCCGGGGAGCTGTTTTTT	CASSPEEGTIAGELFF
.	.	TRBJ1-1	TRBV5-4	TGTGCCAGCAGCTTGGCCTGGGGGAACACTGAAGCTTTCTTT	CASSLAWGNTEAFF
.	.	TRBJ1-5	TRBV4-2	TGTGCCAGCAGCCAAGATTGGTCGGGCAGCTATAGCAATCAGCCCCAGCATTTT	CASSQDWSGSYSNQPQHF
.	.	TRBJ2-7	TRBV4-3	TGCGCCAGCAGCCCCCGGGAAGGCGGAGCCTACGAGCAGTACTTC	CASSPREGGAYEQYF
TRBD1	.	TRBJ2-3	TRBV2	TGTGCCAGCAAGCGACAGGGAACCACAGATACGCAGTATTTT	CASKRQGTTDTQYF
TRBD2	.	TRBJ2-5	TRBV29-1	TGCAGCGTTGTAGGACTAGCGGTCCAAGAGACCCAGTACTTC	CSVVGLAVQETQYF
.	.	TRBJ2-7	TRBV27	TGTGCCAGCAGTTTATCCGGGACCGTAGCCATAGGCGAGCAGTACTTC	CASSLSGTVAIGEQYF
.	once	TRBJ2-1	TRBV19	TGTGCCAGTAGTAGTCGGCTGTACAATGAGCAGTTCTTC	CASSSRLYNEQFF
TRBD1	.	TRBJ1-1	TRBV28	TGTTCTACTCTTAAGGACAGGGGGCGGGGGAACACTGAAGCTTTCTTT	CSTLKDRGRGNTEAFF
.	once	TRBJ2-7	TRBV27	TGTGCCAGCGGGGCAGGGAGAACCTACGAGCAGTACTTC	CASGAGRTYEQYF
.	.	TRBJ1-5	TRBV4-1	TGCGCCAGCAGCCAAGACGGCGATCGAGCCCCCCACAATCAGCCCCAGCATTTT	CASSQDGDRAPHNQPQHF
TRBD2	.	TRBJ2-5	TRBV6-1	TGTGCCAGCAGTGAATCAGCGGGAGGGCTCCAAGAGACCCAGTACTTC	CASSESAGGLQETQYF
.	.	TRBJ2-1	TRBV6-5	TGTGCCAGCAGTTACGGGCTGGAGCGAACCTACAATGAGCAGTTCTTC	CASSYGLERTYNEQFF
.	.	TRBJ1-1	TRBV11-2	TGTGCCAGCAGCCATTTACTCGGGGGGCAAACTGAAGCTTTCTTT	CASSHLLGGQTEAFF
.	.	TRBJ2-7	TRBV6-1	TGTGCCAGCACGCCCGGGGCCTACGAGCAGTACTTC	CASTPGAYEQYF
.	.	TRBJ1-1	TRBV7-9	TGTGCCAGCAGCTTGTCACAGCCGAACACTGAAGCTTTCTTT	CASSLSQPNTEAFF
.	.	TRBJ2-7	TRBV29-1	TGCAGCGTTGAGGGGACGGACTCCTACGAGCAGTACTTC	CSVEGTDSYEQYF
TRBD1	once	TRBJ1-1	TRBV10-3	TGTGCCATCAGCCCCACCGGACAGGGCTCGAACACTGAAGCTTTCTTT	CAISPTGQGSNTEAFF
.	.	TRBJ2-1	TRBV6-5	TGTGCCAGCACGAGCTTCGGTGAGCAGTTCTTC	CASTSFGEQFF
TRBD2	.	TRBJ2-7	TRBV5-1	TGCGCCAGCAGCGGGTCAAGCGGGATCTACGAGCAGTACTTC	CASSGSSGIYEQYF
.	.	TRBJ2-3	TRBV29-1	TGCAGCGTTGAAGAAGGTCTAGTTCTTACAGATACGCAGTATTTT	CSVEEGLVLTDTQYF
.	.	TRBJ2-5	TRBV6-1	TGTGCCAGCAGTGAAGCTCCTAACTACCAAGAGACCCAGTACTTC	CASSEAPNYQETQYF
.	.	TRBJ1-5	TRBV21-1	TGTGCCAGCAGCAAGCAGGGTTCAGTGAGCAATCAGCCCCAGCATTTT	CASSKQGSVSNQPQHF
TRBD2	.	TRBJ2-1	TRBV5-5	TGTGCCAGCAGTTCGAGCGGGAAGGTCAATGAGCAGTTCTTC	CASSSSGKVNEQFF
.	once	TRBJ2-1	TRBV4-1	TGCGCCAGCAGCCAAGAAGAGGGCTACAATGAGCAGTTCTTC	CASSQEEGYNEQFF
TRBD1	.	TRBJ2-5	TRBV14	TGTGCCAGCAGCCAAGTAGGGGGCGCGAAGACCCAGTACTTC	CASSQVGGAKTQYF
.	.	TRBJ1-1	TRBV7-6	TGTGCCAGCAGCTTAGATCCCGGACATACGGCGAACACTGAAGCTTTCTTT	CASSLDPGHTANTEAFF
.	.	TRBJ2-7	TRBV2	TGTGCCAGCAGTCCTGGCAGCGAGCAGTACTTC	CASSPGSEQYF
TRBD1	.	TRBJ1-5	TRBV27	TGTGCCAGCAAGCTGACAGGGGGAAATCAGCCCCAGCATTTT	CASKLTGGNQPQHF
.	few	TRBJ1-6	TRBV5-6	TGTGCCAGCAGCGCCGGACGGGATAATTCACCCCTCCACTTT	CASSAGRDNSPLHF
TRBD2	.	TRBJ2-1	TRBV7-9	TGTGCCAGCAGCCTACCTCGTGCGGGGGGGATACCCTACAATGAGCAGTTCTTC	CASSLPRAGGIPYNEQFF
.	.	TRBJ1-1	TRBV27	TGTGCCAGCAGTTTAATTGGAGGGGCATCGCGAACTGAAGCTTTCTTT	CASSLIGGASRTEAFF
.	once	TRBJ2-5	TRBV7-3	TGTGCCAGCAGCCTGCAGGGGGGTTTAGGAGAGACCCAGTACTTC	CASSLQGGLGETQYF
.	.	TRBJ2-6	TRBV7-6	TGTGCCAGCAGCTTAAGTGGTAACTCTGGGGCCAACGTCCTGACTTTC	CASSLSGNSGANVLTF
.	.	TRBJ2-3	TRBV7-9	TGTGCCAGCAGCTTAAGTACCGGGACCGGGCGTGTTACGCAGTATTTT	CASSLSTGTGRVTQYF
TRBD2	.	TRBJ2-7	TRBV29-1	TGCAGCGTTGTGGGAGCGGGGGGTTTTTACGAGCAGTACTTC	CSVVGAGGFYEQYF
.	.	TRBJ1-2	TRBV19	TGTGCCAGTAGTATAAACAGGGAGGGCTATGGCTACACCTTC	CASSINREGYGYTF
.	.	TRBJ1-2	TRBV18	TGTGCCAGCTCACCACGAGAGAGGCCAGAAAGCGTCTATGGCTACACCTTC	CASSPRERPESVYGYTF
TRBD1	.	TRBJ2-1	TRBV9	TGTGCCAGCAGCGTAGACCCCGGGACAGCCTACAATGAGCAGTTCTTC	CASSVDPGTAYNEQFF
TRBD2	.	TRBJ2-1	TRBV27	TGTGCCAGCAGTCCAAGCGGGGGTGAGAATGAGCAGTTCTTC	CASSPSGGENEQFF
.	.	TRBJ1-2	TRBV28	TGTGCCAGCGGAGTAGACCAGAACTATGGCTACACCTTC	CASGVDQNYGYTF
.	.	TRBJ1-4	TRBV11-2	TGTGCCAGCAGCTTAGGGGCAACTAATGAAAAACTGTTTTTT	CASSLGATNEKLFF
TRBD1	few	TRBJ1-2	TRBV4-3	TGCGCCAGCAGCCAAGATTGGGACAGGGGGCTGGGCTATGGCTACACCTTC	CASSQDWDRGLGYGYTF
TRBD1	.	TRBJ1-3	TRBV4-2	TGTGCCAGCAGCCCAACTGGACAGGGCTCGGGAAACACCATATATTTT	CASSPTGQGSGNTIYF
.	.	TRBJ1-6	TRBV13	TGTGCCAGCAGCTCGGTCGGCGGGGATAATTCACCCCTCCACTTT	CASSSVGGDNSPLHF
TRBD2	.	TRBJ2-7	TRBV6-1	TGTGCCAGCAGTGAACTAGCGGCTGGCCCCTTGTACGAGCAGTACTTC	CASSELAAGPLYEQYF
.	.	TRBJ1-4	TRBV7-6	TGTGCCAGCAGCTTAGCGTCGGCAGCTGCAACTAATGAAAAACTGTTTTTT	CASSLASAAATNEKLFF
TRBD2	.	TRBJ2-1	TRBV15	TGTGCCACCAGCCCTAGCGGGAGCGGGTACAATGAGCAGTTCTTC	CATSPSGSGYNEQFF